This entry describes one T cell receptor beta chain. Its antigen is unidentified. Germline values: CDR1 DFQATT, CDR2 SNEGSKA (reference sequence). The CDR3 consists of 16 residues. Trimming left V 0 bases short and J 0 bases short, with 12 bases between. Peripheral blood CD8+ and CD4+ T cells were profiled by TCR beta sequencing. Reverse transcription of about 0.5 to 1 ug RNA used random hexamers. TCRdb called the immunoSEQ multiplex PCR reads again in MiXCR, with one record for every CDR3 protein. The repertoire holds about 180,000 distinct CDR3 sequences, with around 94% as singletons. This specimen comes from a study of CD8 T cells in Susac syndrome. General observations from the study: No clonal expansion appeared among CD4+ T cells in Susac patients.

Sequencing was done on a sample of CD4+ T cells from PBMCs. V and J are TRBV20-1 and TRBJ1-3, with no clear D. The origin of this receptor is a human donor with Susac syndrome. DNA for the CDR3: TGCAGTGCTAGAGAGCGGCTCATTAGCTCTGGAAACACCATATATTTT. As protein: CSARERLISSGNTIYF.